This T cell receptor (beta chain) emerged from a study of blood T cell repertoires in COVID-19. Study-level information: The United States, Italy and Spain were the sources of the acute and convalescent COVID-19 samples. The analysed material was cDNA or gDNA that came from T cells, B-cell-depleted T cells, or PBMCs.

This clone occurred once. V lost 4 bases and J 0 bases, leaving 16 bases between the germline ends. This CDR3 spans 17 amino acids. The germline V gene has CDR1 MGHRA and CDR2 YSYEKL. Source study methods: Estimated nucleated cell counts came from reference gene primer amplification. Some clones are missing from TCRdb's copy, which holds only in-frame ones; the method was immunoSEQ multiplex PCR. That table is the source of V, J and clone size, and D and trimming were worked out from the DNA. There are fewer than 130,000 clones in the sample; roughly four fifths occur only once, and roughly 19% lies in the top ten.

The chain combines TRBV4-1 with TRBJ1-3; D uncertain. This receptor was obtained from a man between 65 and 85 years old with active or convalescent COVID-19. Sequencing was performed on peripheral blood. The CDR3 region is CASSRWRVSSSGNTIYF. The CDR3 DNA follows: TGCGCCAGCAGCCGCTGGAGGGTCTCAAGCTCTGGAAACACCATATATTTT.